Given below is one TCR beta chain in context. Its antigen specificity is not known. Within one base of it there is no much larger clone, and no base qualities were kept. Each collaborating institution followed its own protocols to collect whole blood in K2EDTA tubes. Collaborator samples were shipped for TCRbeta analysis as frozen whole blood, isolated PBMCs, or DNA extracted from either sample type. V lost 4 bases and J lost 6 bases, and the count of bases not matched to a germline gene is 9. Sequences LGHNA (CDR1) and YSLEER (CDR2) are obtained from the germline V gene. Spanning cysteine to phenylalanine, the CDR3 consists of 15 amino acids. The sequence is cut down to CDR3 DNA, 45 bases in frame from base 1. TCRbeta CDR3 regions were amplified from genomic DNA by means of the immunoSEQ Assay, a bias-controlled multiplex PCR. The paper's processing steps were these. Nucleated cell counts per sample were estimated from amplification of reference gene primers within the assay. Sequence reads were collapsed and filtered to measure the absolute abundance of every unique TCRbeta CDR3 rearrangement. For each sample, productive Simpson clonality was calculated by taking the square root of Simpson's diversity index across productive rearrangements. TCRdb stores this immuneACCESS table with in-frame sequences only. Part of the clones is absent; in the studies checked, under half of the shortfall reflects unresolved V genes, and no reason is known for the rest. V, J and clone size reflect that table, while D and trimming were determined from the DNA. The sample table holds about 180,000 clones, of which 80% were seen once. 6.5% to 8% of the sample lies in the top ten.

This entry comes from a study of blood T cell repertoires in COVID-19 (dated by TCRdb to between 2020 and 2021). Broadly, across the study: The collaborator samples originated in the United States, Italy and Spain and spanned the acute and convalescent phases of COVID-19. The material from the prospective study consisted of cDNA or gDNA derived from T cells, B-cell-depleted T cells, or PBMCs. The dataset comprised deeply sampled blood TCRbeta repertoires from subjects exposed to, actively infected with, or recovered from COVID-19. A freely available public database, intended as a resource for researchers studying the immune response to SARS-CoV-2, is where the repertoires were released. Samples came from the ongoing ImmuneRACE study (first 160 participants) plus 1,254 subjects from 6 global collaborators. A de-identified subject ID, COVID-19 status, age in years and sex were almost always included in the sample metadata. Where HLA class I and class II types were available, the types were taken from metadata supplied by the sample provider, not from assay-based typing. The full study reports these points: How much clinical and demographic metadata was included differed by source and by participant, and the metadata was provided uncurated.

This receptor was identified in a man aged 70 or older with active or convalescent COVID-19. The V and J genes are TRBV4-3 and TRBJ1-2, and 9 bases in between align with TRBD1. The specimen was peripheral blood. The CDR3 region: CASSLTAGQGNGYTF. The nucleotide sequence is TGCGCCAGCAGCCTCACAGCGGGACAGGGTAATGGCTACACCTTC.